One and the same sample provided the 6 T cell receptor beta chains below, sequenced in a study of control samples from healthy donors and cancer patients. Assay: immunoSEQ multiplex PCR; the TCRdb copy retains only in-frame clones and omits some. Of 400,000 to 450,000 clones listed, around 90% are singletons. The sequenced sample was PBMCs. All receptors derive from a man aged 40-55 years with head and neck cancer.

J is TRBJ2-6 and V is TRBV19; D gene ambiguous. V was clipped by 3 bases and J by 1 base, with 7 bases between them. The CDR3 totals 15 residues. Per germline, CDR1 LNHDA and CDR2 SQIVND (reference sequence). The CDR3 is CASSIPYSGANVLTF. The CDR3 coding sequence is TGTGCCAGTAGTATTCCATATTCTGGGGCCAACGTCCTGACTTTC. Combining the CDR3 with reference TRBV19 and TRBJ2-6 gives the whole variable domain DGGITQSPKYLFRKEGQNVTLSCEQNLNHDAMYWYRQDPGQGLRLIYYSQIVNDFQKGDIAEGYSVSREKKESFPLTVTSAQKNPTAFYLCASSIPYSGANVLTFGAGSRLTVL.

The chain uses TRBV15 and TRBJ2-5, with D unclear. V lost 0 bases to trimming and J lost 0 bases, with 20 bases between them. The CDR3 totals 19 residues. The V gene's germline CDR1 is LNHNV and CDR2 YYDKDF (reference sequence). The CDR3 DNA sequence: TGTGCCACCAGCAGAGACAGTGACTTCGATGGGGTGTACCAAGAGACCCAGTACTTC. It is translated as CATSRDSDFDGVYQETQYF.

This chain joins TRBV5-4 and TRBJ2-2; TRBD1 might be the D (6 bases). CDR3 length equals 16 residues. V was pared by 9 bases and J by 0 bases, with 18 bases between. Germline V gene data show CDR1 as SGHNT and CDR2 as YYREEE (reference sequence). The CDR3 DNA reads as TGTGCCATATCTGCCGGGACAATCGCGAACACCGGGGAGCTGTTTTTT. Translating it yields CAISAGTIANTGELFF.

The V call is TRBV18, the J call TRBJ1-3, with a tentative D call TRBD1 (6 bases). V was trimmed by 3 bases and J by 4 bases, leaving 13 bases between them. The CDR3 contains 15 residues. The V gene's germline CDR1 is KGHSH and CDR2 LQKENI. As DNA, the CDR3 is TGTGCCAGCTCACCTGGACAGCAACCCGGAAACACCATATATTTT. This codes for CASSPGQQPGNTIYF.

The chain employs TRBV18 and TRBJ2-2, with TRBD1 matching over 8 bases. Unmatched junction bases numbered 2, after V lost 2 bases and J lost 6 bases. Germline V gives CDR1 KGHSH, CDR2 LQKENI. This CDR3 has 14 residues. CDR3 sequence: CASSPIQGAGELFF. CDR3 DNA sequence: TGTGCCAGCTCACCAATACAGGGGGCCGGGGAGCTGTTTTTT. Using reference TRBV18 and TRBJ2-2 for the parts outside the CDR3, the full variable domain is NAGVMQNPRHLVRRRGQEARLRCSPMKGHSHVYWYRQLPEEGLKFMVYLQKENIIDESGMPKERFSAEFPKEGPSILRIQQVVRGDSAAYFCASSPIQGAGELFFGEGSRLTVL.

The CDR3 bases are TGTGCCAGTAGTGTCGTGGAAGGGGGAGTCCCCCTCCACTTT. Amino acids: CASSVVEGGVPLHF. This chain links TRBV19 with TRBJ1-6; D is perhaps TRBD1 (6 bases). V was trimmed by 5 bases and J by 13 bases, leaving 18 bases between them. Germline V gives CDR1 LNHDA, CDR2 SQIVND (reference sequence). The length of the CDR3 is 14 residues.